Here is one T cell receptor beta chain with its context. In germline, CDR1 is SGHRS, CDR2 YFSETQ. The CDR3 has 13 amino acids. V lost 0 bases and J 12 bases, leaving 15 bases between the germline ends. This sample is drawn from a study of radiotherapy plus CTLA-4 blockade in lung cancer. The table came from immunoSEQ multiplex PCR; TCRdb's copy has only in-frame clones and leaves some out. Of tens of thousands of clones in the sample, about four fifths are singletons; the top ten hold about 8%. This chain uses TRBV5-1 with TRBJ1-2, with D uncertain. The TCR originated in a human donor with non-small cell lung cancer who had a complete response to radiotherapy plus ipilimumab. The sequencing here drew on peripheral blood, taken from a patient treated with radiotherapy plus ipilimumab. The CDR3, as DNA: TGCGCCAGCAGCTTGGAAAGAGGGTCGAACGACACCTTC. The encoded protein is CASSLERGSNDTF.